A single sample is the source of the 10 T cell receptor beta chains below, sequenced in a study of T-cell memory formation after mild COVID-19. In TCRdb, the 5' RACE reads were re-called with MiXCR into one record per CDR3 protein. The sample has around 180,000 distinct CDR3 sequences; around a sixth are singletons. Material for sequencing was PBMCs or a T cell subset sorted from them (not recorded which). Every receptor here comes from a man between 18 and 35 years old who had mild COVID-19 (a few samples of this study predate the infection). Cell type and time point are not known.

V is TRBV4-1 and J is TRBJ2-1; D is perhaps TRBD2 (7 bases). CDR3 size: 15 residues. Germline-derived CDR1 and CDR2 are MGHRA and YSYEKL. Trimming took off 0 bases at V and 4 bases at J, with 10 bases between the two ends. The chain's CDR3 is CASSQEGGRYNEQFF. The CDR3 region has the DNA TGCGCCAGCAGCCAAGAGGGGGGGCGGTACAATGAGCAGTTCTTC.

This clonotype was seen many times. This sequence joins TRBV7-2 and TRBJ1-1; D not certain. Germline assignment: CDR1 SGHTA and CDR2 FQGNSA. V lost 0 bases and J 6 bases, leaving 8 bases between the germline ends. The CDR3 length is 13 residues. The CDR3 bases are TGTGCCAGCAGCTTAGCGAGAACAGCTGAAGCTTTCTTT. Amino acids: CASSLARTAEAFF.

This clonotype has just a few counts. J is TRBJ1-1 and V is TRBV20-1; D not resolved. This CDR3 comprises 13 residues. Germline assignment: CDR1 DFQATT and CDR2 SNEGSKA (reference sequence). Trimming pared 3 bases from V and 0 bases from J, leaving 8 bases between. The CDR3 spells CSASRDLNTEAFF. The CDR3, as DNA: TGCAGTGCTAGCCGGGATTTGAACACTGAAGCTTTCTTT.

The V and J genes are TRBV5-1 and TRBJ1-1, with TRBD1 identical over 8 bases. The CDR3 consists of 14 residues. Losses at the gene ends were 3 bases for V and 1 base for J; bases not matched to a gene: 2. Germline V gene lookup returns CDR1 SGHRS and CDR2 YFSETQ. The DNA for the CDR3 is TGCGCCAGCAGCTGGGGACAGGCGAACACTGAAGCTTTCTTT. This encodes CASSWGQANTEAFF.

The chain uses TRBV12-3 or TRBV12-4 and TRBJ1-4, with 7 bases matching TRBD1. V was pared by 6 bases and J by 4 bases, with 11 bases of the junction left unmatched. This CDR3 has 16 residues. This chain's CDR3 is CASSPGGVGSNEKLFF. The CDR3 coding sequence is TGTGCCAGCAGCCCAGGGGGAGTCGGTAGTAATGAAAAACTGTTTTTT.

The V gene is TRBV7-2, the J gene TRBJ2-2; 7 bases align to TRBD1. The germline V gene has CDR1 SGHTA and CDR2 FQGNSA. After removal of 1 base from V and 0 bases from J, the junction contained 5 bases not matched to a gene. The CDR3 is made up of 17 amino acids. DNA of the CDR3: TGTGCCAGCAGCTTAGACCCCGGGACAGCGAACACCGGGGAGCTGTTTTTT. Translated: CASSLDPGTANTGELFF.

The rearrangement joins TRBV3-1 to TRBJ1-5; maybe TRBD1 (5 bases). Germline CDR1 LGHDT, CDR2 YNNKEL (reference sequence). This CDR3 has 11 amino acids. The ends were cut back, 6 bases at V and 12 bases at J, with 12 bases in the middle. The CDR3 region is CASSRGAIQHF. The CDR3 DNA is TGTGCCAGCAGTCGTGGGGCGATCCAGCATTTT.

The rearrangement uses TRBV11-2 and TRBJ2-1; D gene ambiguous. The CDR3 loop spans 13 amino acids. The V gene lost 6 bases and the J gene lost 7 bases, with 13 bases spanning the gap. The V gene's germline CDR1 is SGHAT and CDR2 FQNNGV. The CDR3 nucleotides read TGTGCCAGCAGTCCCCCCCTTTTTAATGAGCAGTTCTTC. It codes for CASSPPLFNEQFF.

This clonotype was detected only a few times. The chain has TRBV4-3 and TRBJ2-3; D assignment may be TRBD1 or TRBD2 (6 bases each). This CDR3 is 16 amino acids long. CDR1 LGHNA and CDR2 YSLEER come from the germline V gene. Trimming took off 1 base at V and 5 bases at J, with 16 bases between the two ends. As DNA, the CDR3 is TGCGCCAGCAGCCAAGTTGGGGGGCTCTTGGGAGATACGCAGTATTTT. Translating it yields CASSQVGGLLGDTQYF.

This clonotype was seen more than once but under ten times. The chain employs TRBV2 and TRBJ2-2, with D possibly matching TRBD2 (6 bases). Trimming took off 7 bases at V and 4 bases at J, with 16 bases between the two ends. CDR1 is SNHLY, CDR2 FYNNEI, per germline. The CDR3 has 15 amino acids. For the CDR3, the DNA is TGTGCCAGCACCGGGGAAACAGCGGGCACCGGGGAGCTGTTTTTT. Its protein product is CASTGETAGTGELFF.